These 25 T cell receptor beta chains came from one sample sequenced in a study of OX40 agonist ivuxolimab in advanced cancers. Clones were sequenced by immunoSEQ multiplex PCR, and TCRdb holds only the in-frame ones, with some missing. Of 75,000 to 95,000 clones detected, just over 90% appear once; the ten largest clones hold around 0.51%. Sequences were derived from CD4+ or CD8+ T cells sorted from blood, sampled in a trial of the OX40 agonist ivuxolimab. These receptors were obtained from an adult with an advanced solid tumor such as melanoma, head and neck, liver or kidney cancer.

V and J are TRBV2 and TRBJ2-3; D possibly uses TRBD1 or TRBD2 (5 bases each). Germline CDR1 reads SNHLY; CDR2 reads FYNNEI. CDR3 size: 15 residues. V lost 3 bases and J 3 bases, leaving 13 bases between the germline ends. CDR3: CASSDRGTGTDTQYF. The CDR3 region has the DNA TGTGCCAGCAGTGATCGTGGGACGGGGACAGATACGCAGTATTTT.

The chain joins TRBV30 to TRBJ1-1, with D unclear. Per the germline V gene, CDR1 is GTSNPN and CDR2 is SVGIG (reference sequence). This CDR3 contains 14 residues. The V end was cut by 3 bases, the J end by 3 bases, with 14 bases between. In DNA, the CDR3 is TGTGCCTGGAGGGCTCCGTTGAAGTACACTGAAGCTTTCTTT. Protein: CAWRAPLKYTEAFF.

The J gene is TRBJ2-7, the V gene TRBV27; possibly TRBD1 for D (6 bases). The V gene lost 0 bases and the J gene lost 2 bases, with 11 bases spanning the gap. Germline loops: CDR1 MNHEY, CDR2 SMNVEV (reference sequence). This CDR3 contains 15 residues. The CDR3 DNA is TGTGCCAGCAGTTTATCGTTTGGACAGCCCTACGAGCAGTACTTC. It specifies CASSLSFGQPYEQYF.

The J gene is TRBJ1-2, the V gene TRBV19, with TRBD1 matching 7 bases. Germline loops: CDR1 LNHDA, CDR2 SQIVND (reference sequence). The V and J ends lost 6 bases and 4 bases, in that order; junction bases with no gene match: 5. The CDR3 has 13 residues. The CDR3 reads CASSPGTAYGYTF. The CDR3, as DNA: TGTGCCAGTAGCCCCGGGACAGCCTATGGCTACACCTTC.

The genes are TRBV30 and TRBJ2-7, with D possibly matching TRBD1 (6 bases). The CDR3 is 13 amino acids. Trimming shortened V by 1 base and J by 3 bases, and 10 bases separated the two germline ends. Germline V gene lookup returns CDR1 GTSNPN and CDR2 SVGIG (reference sequence). CDR3 in DNA: TGTGCCTGGAGTGCCGGACAGCGCTACGAGCAGTACTTC. Its translation: CAWSAGQRYEQYF.

For this clone: One junction end disagrees with the germline gene, perhaps due to a read error. The chain joins TRBV7-6 to TRBJ1-4, with TRBD1 matching 9 bases. Germline CDR1 reads SGHVS; CDR2 reads FNYEAQ. The CDR3 spans 16 residues. In DNA form, the CDR3 reads TGTGCCAGCAGCCCTGGACAGGGGATGACTATTGAAAAACTGTTTTTT. This encodes CASSPGQGMTIEKLFF.

V usage is TRBV6-8 and J usage is TRBJ2-7; a possible D gene is TRBD2 (6 bases). CDR3 length: 16 amino acids. V lost 11 bases, J lost 0 bases, and 23 bases lay in between. Germline V CDR1 and CDR2: MNHGY, SAAAGT. The CDR3 spells CARGSKSGRPSYEQYF. The CDR3 coding sequence is TGTGCCCGTGGCTCTAAGAGTGGGAGGCCCTCCTACGAGCAGTACTTC.

The V call is TRBV5-1, the J call TRBJ1-6; 10 nucleotides agree with TRBD1. Germline CDR1 and CDR2: SGHRS and YFSETQ. V lost 0 bases and J lost 4; bases outside the gene matches: 7. The CDR3 sequence is 18 residues long. The CDR3 DNA reads as TGCGCCAGCAGCTTGGGAGGGAGGACAGGGGGATATAATTCACCCCTCCACTTT. Translated, it gives CASSLGGRTGGYNSPLHF.

The gene calls are TRBV14 and TRBJ2-7, with D possibly being TRBD2 (6 bases). Germline assignment: CDR1 SGHDN and CDR2 FVKESK. The CDR3 is made up of 15 amino acids. The V and J ends lost 2 bases and 6 bases respectively, with 17 bases between them. CDR3 sequence reads: CASSQPYGRDVEQYF. CDR3 nucleotide sequence: TGTGCCAGCAGCCAACCCTACGGGCGGGATGTCGAGCAGTACTTC.

This rearrangement joins TRBV19 to TRBJ1-1; TRBD1 matches 9 bases. CDR1 and CDR2 (germline): LNHDA, SQIVND (reference sequence). V shed 9 bases and J 2 bases; nucleotides not matched to a gene: 16. The CDR3 has 17 amino acids. The CDR3: CARTEVRDRALNTEAFF. The CDR3 DNA reads as TGTGCCAGAACTGAGGTCCGGGACAGGGCCCTCAACACTGAAGCTTTCTTT.

For the CDR3, the DNA is TGTGCCAGCAGCTTGGGCCCCTCTAGCAATCAGCCCCAGCATTTT. Amino acid sequence: CASSLGPSSNQPQHF. The chain employs TRBV5-6 and TRBJ1-5; the D is unclear. Germline CDR1 SGHDT, CDR2 YYEEEE. This CDR3 comprises 15 residues. V lost 0 bases to trimming and J lost 0 bases, with 7 bases between them.

This clone was recorded once. The rearrangement links TRBV19 to TRBJ1-2, with 8 bases aligning to TRBD1. J lost 2 bases, V lost 4 bases, and 6 bases had no gene match. Germline V lookup: CDR1 LNHDA, CDR2 SQIVND (reference sequence). The CDR3 runs 15 residues. CDR3 residues: CASSTWGQANYGYTF. The CDR3 DNA follows: TGTGCCAGTAGTACGTGGGGACAGGCGAACTATGGCTACACCTTC.

The chain couples TRBV30 to TRBJ1-1, with a possible D match to TRBD1 (5 bases). V gave up 8 bases and J gave up 1 base, with 14 bases separating them. Germline values: CDR1 GTSNPN, CDR2 SVGIG (reference sequence). The CDR3 is 13 residues long. The CDR3 DNA reads as TGTGCCCACGTCAGGGCTGAGAACACTGAAGCTTTCTTT. Translation gives CAHVRAENTEAFF.

This sequence joins TRBV11-3 and TRBJ1-1, with D possibly TRBD1 on 5 matching bases. The V and J ends lost 5 bases and 5 bases respectively, with 18 bases between them. The CDR3 spans 15 residues. Germline CDR1 and CDR2: SGHNT and YENEEA. The CDR3 DNA reads TGTGCCAGCAGCACCCATCAGGGAGGAGAGACTGAAGCTTTCTTT. Its protein is CASSTHQGGETEAFF.

V and J are TRBV4-2 and TRBJ1-4, with D unresolved. V lost 0 bases and J lost 4, with 0 bases in between. CDR3 length: 12 amino acids. Germline assignment: CDR1 LGHNA and CDR2 YNFKEQ. The CDR3 nucleotides read TGTGCCAGCAGCCAAGATAATGAAAAACTGTTTTTT. As protein: CASSQDNEKLFF.

This rearrangement joins TRBV6-6 to TRBJ2-3; D uncertain. V gave up 1 base and J gave up 0 bases, with 5 bases separating them. This CDR3 is 14 amino acids long. The germline gives CDR1 MNHNY, CDR2 SVGAGI (reference sequence). The CDR3 loop is CASSYLGSTDTQYF. CDR3 sequence (DNA): TGTGCCAGCAGTTACTTGGGCAGCACAGATACGCAGTATTTT.

V and J are TRBV7-3 and TRBJ1-1, with TRBD1 identical over 7 bases. Germline CDR1 reads SGHTA; CDR2 reads FQGTGA. The CDR3 is 15 residues long. Germline trimming cut 5 bases from V and 3 bases from J; bases unmatched to any gene: 9. The CDR3 coding sequence is TGTGCCAGCAGCAAACAGGGACAGCATTACACTGAAGCTTTCTTT. This encodes CASSKQGQHYTEAFF.

The chain uses TRBV21-1 and TRBJ2-1; TRBD2, as called in the table, went unchecked against the DNA. TRBV21-1 corresponds to a pseudogene. The CDR3 covers 16 residues. The CDR3: CASSKATSGSGDEQFF. CDR3 sequence (DNA): TGTGCCAGCAGCAAAGCGACTAGCGGGAGCGGGGATGAGCAGTTCTTC.

This chain joins TRBV18 and TRBJ2-5, with D unclear. Germline V CDR1 and CDR2: KGHSH, LQKENI. CDR3 length equals 14 residues. V lost 1 base and J 1 base, leaving 7 bases between the germline ends. CDR3 coding DNA: TGTGCCAGCTCACCACAAAACAGCCAAGAGACCCAGTACTTC. Its translation: CASSPQNSQETQYF.

The V call is TRBV6-5, the J call TRBJ2-7, with 10 bases aligning to TRBD2. Germline-derived CDR1 and CDR2 are MNHEY and SVGAGI. V shed 3 bases, J shed 5 bases, and the junction held 10 bases outside the gene matches. This CDR3 comprises 16 residues. This CDR3 reads CASSYKAGGLGDEQYF. In nucleotides, the CDR3 is TGTGCCAGCAGTTATAAAGCGGGGGGGTTAGGCGACGAGCAGTACTTC.

This chain connects TRBV25-1 to TRBJ2-2; the D is unclear. Trimming removed 4 bases from V and 0 bases from J, with 3 bases in between. This CDR3 has 13 residues. Germline V gene lookup returns CDR1 MGHDK and CDR2 SYGVNS. DNA of the CDR3: TGTGCCAGCAGTGCGTCGAACACCGGGGAGCTGTTTTTT. Its protein product is CASSASNTGELFF.

This clone was picked up one time. The V and J genes are TRBV6-5 and TRBJ1-6; D remains ambiguous. The germline V gene encodes CDR1 MNHEY and CDR2 SVGAGI. Trimming stripped 1 base from V and 7 bases from J, with 8 bases between. This CDR3 is built from 14 residues. The CDR3 region is CASSYFERNSPLHF. The CDR3 bases are TGTGCCAGCAGTTACTTCGAAAGGAATTCACCCCTCCACTTT.

This chain links TRBV5-1 with TRBJ1-2; 8 bases are shared with TRBD1. The ends lost 4 bases at V and 7 bases at J; junction bases unmatched: 12. The CDR3 extends over 15 amino acids. Germline CDR1 SGHRS, CDR2 YFSETQ. CDR3: CASSLSAGTGAGYTF. CDR3 DNA sequence: TGCGCCAGCAGCCTTTCAGCCGGGACAGGAGCTGGCTACACCTTC.

The V call is TRBV7-6, the J call TRBJ1-3; the D is unclear. Germline V gives CDR1 SGHVS, CDR2 FNYEAQ. The V gene lost 2 bases and the J gene lost 4 bases, with 6 bases spanning the gap. CDR3 length equals 13 residues. DNA for the CDR3: TGTGCCAGCAGCTTAACAGAGGGAAACACCATATATTTT. This gives the protein CASSLTEGNTIYF.

The CDR3 DNA reads TGTGCCAGCAGCTCGTATTACGAGCAGTACTTC. The encoded protein is CASSSYYEQYF. The chain is built from TRBV11-2 and TRBJ2-7; D not resolved. Per the germline V gene, CDR1 is SGHAT and CDR2 is FQNNGV. The V end lost 4 bases, the J end lost 4 bases, and 5 bases lay between the germline ends. The CDR3 covers 11 residues.